This T cell receptor (beta chain) was recovered during a study of shared clonotypes between healthy human individuals. Study-wide points: Memory subsets had estimated richness that was generally smaller than that of naive subsets. Among a few donors, roughly 5% of naive CD4 clonotypes were found in common. Rarefaction analysis demonstrated incomplete sorted-subset sequencing notwithstanding large depth.

Trimming shortened V by 2 bases and J by 10 bases, and 12 bases separated the two germline ends. The V gene's germline CDR1 is MDHEN and CDR2 SYDVKM. This CDR3 is built from 13 residues. As concerns this clone: The antigen is not known.

Sorted-subset replicate PCR reactions were performed with about 200 ng DNA, corresponding to some 32,000 T cell genomes. The method was immunoSEQ multiplex PCR; TCRdb's version includes in-frame clones alone and lacks a portion of them. The data show approximately 640,000 clones, with roughly 88% seen just once and 34% held by the top ten. The chain employs TRBV28 and TRBJ2-1; D is unclear. The TCR comes from a man aged 18 to 30 in good health. Some clones in this sample may be carry-over from other donors' samples. The material sequenced was memory CD8+ T cells from PBMCs. As for subset: CD45RO+ cells pooled with CCR7-negative TemRA cells. CDR3 in amino acids: CASSLHLVREQFF. The DNA for the CDR3 is TGTGCCAGCAGTTTACATCTAGTCAGGGAGCAGTTCTTC.